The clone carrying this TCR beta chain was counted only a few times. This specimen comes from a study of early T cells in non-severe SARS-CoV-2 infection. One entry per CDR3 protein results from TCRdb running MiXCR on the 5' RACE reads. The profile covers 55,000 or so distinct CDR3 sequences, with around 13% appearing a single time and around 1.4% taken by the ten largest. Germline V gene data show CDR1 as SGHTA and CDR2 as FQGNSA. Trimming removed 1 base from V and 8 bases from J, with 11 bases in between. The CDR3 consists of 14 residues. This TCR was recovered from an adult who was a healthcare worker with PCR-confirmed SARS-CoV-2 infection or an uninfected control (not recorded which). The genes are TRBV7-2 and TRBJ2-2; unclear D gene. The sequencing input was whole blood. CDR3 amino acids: CASSLEQARGELFF. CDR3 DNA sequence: TGTGCCAGCAGCTTAGAGCAGGCCAGGGGGGAGCTGTTTTTT.